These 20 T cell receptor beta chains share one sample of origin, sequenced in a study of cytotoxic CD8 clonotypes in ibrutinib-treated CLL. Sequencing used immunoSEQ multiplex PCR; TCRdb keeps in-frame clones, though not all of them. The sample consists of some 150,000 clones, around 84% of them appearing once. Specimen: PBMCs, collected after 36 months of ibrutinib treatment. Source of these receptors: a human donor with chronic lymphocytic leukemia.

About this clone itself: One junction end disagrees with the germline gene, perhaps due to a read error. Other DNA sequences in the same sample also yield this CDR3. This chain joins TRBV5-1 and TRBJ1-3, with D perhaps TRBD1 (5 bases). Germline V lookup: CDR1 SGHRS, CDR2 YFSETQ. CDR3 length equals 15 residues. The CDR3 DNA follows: TGCGCCAGCACCATCCGAGGGGACTCTGGAAACACTATATATTTT. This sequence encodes CASTIRGDSGNTIYF.

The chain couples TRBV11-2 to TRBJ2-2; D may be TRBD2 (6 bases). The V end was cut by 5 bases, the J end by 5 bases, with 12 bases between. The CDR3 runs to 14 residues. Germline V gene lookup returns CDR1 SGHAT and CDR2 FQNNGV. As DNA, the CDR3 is TGTGCCAGCAGCCGCCTCGGGGGTACCGGGGAGCTGTTTTTT. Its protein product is CASSRLGGTGELFF. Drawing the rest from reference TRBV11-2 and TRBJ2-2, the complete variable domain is EAGVAQSPRYKIIEKRQSVAFWCNPISGHATLYWYQQILGQGPKLLIQFQNNGVVDDSQLPKDRFSAERLKGVDSTLKIQPAKLEDSAVYLCASSRLGGTGELFFGEGSRLTVL.

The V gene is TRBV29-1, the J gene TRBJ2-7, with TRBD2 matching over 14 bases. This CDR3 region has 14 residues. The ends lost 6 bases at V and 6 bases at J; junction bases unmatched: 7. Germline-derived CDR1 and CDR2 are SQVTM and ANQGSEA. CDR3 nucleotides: TGCAGCGTACCGGGACTAGCGGGAGTTCGCGAGCAGTACTTC. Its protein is CSVPGLAGVREQYF.

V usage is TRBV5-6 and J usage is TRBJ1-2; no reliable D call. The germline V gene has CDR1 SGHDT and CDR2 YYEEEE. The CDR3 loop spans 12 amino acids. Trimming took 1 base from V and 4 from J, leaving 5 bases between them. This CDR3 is CASSLTVYGYTF. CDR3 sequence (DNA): TGTGCCAGCAGCTTGACGGTCTATGGCTACACCTTC.

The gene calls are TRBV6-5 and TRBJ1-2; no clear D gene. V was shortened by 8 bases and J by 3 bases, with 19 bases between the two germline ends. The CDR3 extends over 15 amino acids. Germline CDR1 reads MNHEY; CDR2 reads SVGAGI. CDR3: CASSSLGSSDYGYTF. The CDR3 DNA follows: TGTGCCAGCTCCTCCCTTGGGTCCTCTGACTATGGCTACACCTTC.

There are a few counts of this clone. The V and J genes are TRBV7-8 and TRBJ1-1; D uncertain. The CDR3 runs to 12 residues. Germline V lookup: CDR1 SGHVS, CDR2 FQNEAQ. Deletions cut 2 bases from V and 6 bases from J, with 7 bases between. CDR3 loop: CASSLLGPEAFF. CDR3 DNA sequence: TGTGCCAGCAGCTTACTGGGCCCTGAAGCTTTCTTT.

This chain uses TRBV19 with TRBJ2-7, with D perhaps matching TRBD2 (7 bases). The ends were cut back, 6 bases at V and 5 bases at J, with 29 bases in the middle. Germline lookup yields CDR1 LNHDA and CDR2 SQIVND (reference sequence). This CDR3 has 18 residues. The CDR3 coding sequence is TGTGCCAGTAGCCCGGGGCGTCTGCGGGGGCAGTGGTTCGACGAGCAGTACTTC. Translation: CASSPGRLRGQWFDEQYF.

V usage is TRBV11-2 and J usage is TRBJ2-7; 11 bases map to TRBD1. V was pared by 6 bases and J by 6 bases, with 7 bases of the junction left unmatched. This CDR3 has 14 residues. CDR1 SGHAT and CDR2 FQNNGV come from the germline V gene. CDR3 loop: CASRRDRGYGEQYF. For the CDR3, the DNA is TGTGCCAGCAGGAGGGACAGGGGGTACGGCGAGCAGTACTTC.

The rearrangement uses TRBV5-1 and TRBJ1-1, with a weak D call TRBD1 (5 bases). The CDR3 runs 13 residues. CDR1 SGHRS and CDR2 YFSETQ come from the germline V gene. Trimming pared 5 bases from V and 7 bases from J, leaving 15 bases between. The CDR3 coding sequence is TGCGCCAGCAGGTATCCACAGGACCGTGAAGCTTTCTTT. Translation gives CASRYPQDREAFF.

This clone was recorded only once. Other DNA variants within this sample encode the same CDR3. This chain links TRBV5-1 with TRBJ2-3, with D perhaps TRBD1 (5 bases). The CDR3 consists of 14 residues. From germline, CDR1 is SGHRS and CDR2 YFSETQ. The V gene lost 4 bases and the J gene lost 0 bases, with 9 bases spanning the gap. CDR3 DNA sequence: TGCGCCAGCAGCCTGGGGCCTAGCACAGATACGCAGTATTTT. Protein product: CASSLGPSTDTQYF.

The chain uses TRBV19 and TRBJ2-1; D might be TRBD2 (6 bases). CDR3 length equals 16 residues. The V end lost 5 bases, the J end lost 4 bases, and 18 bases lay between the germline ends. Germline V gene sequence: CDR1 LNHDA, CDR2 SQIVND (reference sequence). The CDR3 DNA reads TGTGCCAGTAGTCCGTTTGGTCGGGAGAGATACAATGAGCAGTTCTTC. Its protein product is CASSPFGRERYNEQFF.

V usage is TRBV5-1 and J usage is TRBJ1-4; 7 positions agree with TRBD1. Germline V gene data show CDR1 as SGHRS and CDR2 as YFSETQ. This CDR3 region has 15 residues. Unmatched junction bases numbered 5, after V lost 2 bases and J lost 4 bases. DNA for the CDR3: TGCGCCAGCAGCTTAGGGACAGCCATTAATGAAAAACTGTTTTTT. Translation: CASSLGTAINEKLFF.

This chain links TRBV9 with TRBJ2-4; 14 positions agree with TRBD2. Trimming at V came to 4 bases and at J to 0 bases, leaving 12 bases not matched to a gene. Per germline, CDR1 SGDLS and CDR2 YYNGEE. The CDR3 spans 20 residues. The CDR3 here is CASSFNPGLAGDIAKNIQYF. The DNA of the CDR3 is TGTGCCAGCAGCTTTAACCCGGGACTAGCGGGGGACATAGCCAAAAACATTCAGTACTTC.

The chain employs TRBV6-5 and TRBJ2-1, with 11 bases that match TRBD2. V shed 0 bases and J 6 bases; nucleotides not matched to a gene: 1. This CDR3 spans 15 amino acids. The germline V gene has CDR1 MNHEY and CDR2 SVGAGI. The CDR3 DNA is TGTGCCAGCAGTTACTCCGGGACTAGCGGCAATGAGCAGTTCTTC. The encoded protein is CASSYSGTSGNEQFF.

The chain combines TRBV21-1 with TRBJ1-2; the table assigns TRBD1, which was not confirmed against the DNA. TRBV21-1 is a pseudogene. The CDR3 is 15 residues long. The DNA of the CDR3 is TGTGCCAGCAGAGAAAAGGGACACGGGTGGTATGGCTACACCTTC. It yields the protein CASREKGHGWYGYTF.

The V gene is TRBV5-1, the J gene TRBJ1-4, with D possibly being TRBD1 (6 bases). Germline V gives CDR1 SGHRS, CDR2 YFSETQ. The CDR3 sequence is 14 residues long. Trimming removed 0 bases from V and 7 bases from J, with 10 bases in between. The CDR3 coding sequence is TGCGCCAGCAGCTTGGCCGCAGGGGCTGAAAAACTGTTTTTT. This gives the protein CASSLAAGAEKLFF. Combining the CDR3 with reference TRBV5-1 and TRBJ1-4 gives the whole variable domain KAGVTQTPRYLIKTRGQQVTLSCSPISGHRSVSWYQQTPGQGLQFLFEYFSETQRNKGNFPGRFSGRQFSNSRSEMNVSTLELGDSALYLCASSLAAGAEKLFFGSGTQLSVL.

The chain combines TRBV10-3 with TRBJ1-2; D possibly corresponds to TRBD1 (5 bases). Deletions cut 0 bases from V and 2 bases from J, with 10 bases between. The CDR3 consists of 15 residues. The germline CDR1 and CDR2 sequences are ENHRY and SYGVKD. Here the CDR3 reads CAISESGHTNYGYTF. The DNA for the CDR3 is TGTGCCATCAGTGAGTCAGGACACACGAACTATGGCTACACCTTC.

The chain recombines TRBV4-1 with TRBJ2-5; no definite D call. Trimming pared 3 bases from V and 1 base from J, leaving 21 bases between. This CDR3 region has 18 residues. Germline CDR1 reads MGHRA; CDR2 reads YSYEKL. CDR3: CASSQGPSVWASQETQYF. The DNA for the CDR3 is TGCGCCAGCAGCCAGGGCCCTTCCGTTTGGGCTAGCCAAGAGACCCAGTACTTC.

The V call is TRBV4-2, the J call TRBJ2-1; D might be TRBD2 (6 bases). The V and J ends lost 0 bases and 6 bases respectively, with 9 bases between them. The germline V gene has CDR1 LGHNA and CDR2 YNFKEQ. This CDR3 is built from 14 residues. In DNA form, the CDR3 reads TGTGCCAGCAGCCAAGAGCGGGACCGCAATGAGCAGTTCTTC. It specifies CASSQERDRNEQFF.

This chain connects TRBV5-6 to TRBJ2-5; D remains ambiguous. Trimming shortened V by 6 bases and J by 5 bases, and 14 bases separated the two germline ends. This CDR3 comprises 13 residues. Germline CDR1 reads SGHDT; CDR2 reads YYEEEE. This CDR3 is CASILWSQETQYF. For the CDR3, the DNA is TGTGCCAGCATTCTTTGGTCCCAGGAGACCCAGTACTTC.